There are a few counts of the clone carrying this T cell receptor (beta chain). Its matching antigen is unknown. These data are taken from a study of human T cells and chemical hapten exposure. About the research overall: Diphenylcyclopropenone was administered weekly to the scalp of patients throughout the roughly 23-week study. Whole-study findings and limits: TCRs at a frequency above 1 in 1000 stayed unchanged with DPC sensitization. The study found expanded TCRs formed significantly more large CDR3 similarity clusters than controls.

Time point specified: patch test 1, 2 weeks after DPC sensitization. Documented treatment: therapeutic diphenylcyclopropenone sensitization with weekly scalp DPC. The germline V gene has CDR1 MDHEN and CDR2 SYDVKM. The CDR3 length is 14 residues. V was pared by 7 bases and J by 3 bases, with 8 bases of the junction left unmatched. TCRdb reprocessed the RACE reads via MiXCR and lists one record per CDR3 protein. The top ten hold 8.4% of the sample, which has around 340,000 distinct CDR3 sequences, around 7% seen once. The rearrangement joins TRBV28 to TRBJ2-7, with TRBD2 identical over 8 bases. The source was whole blood, collected in connection with sensitization to the hapten diphenylcyclopropenone (DPC). The receptor comes from a woman in her late teens or twenties with alopecia areata. Some clones in this sample may be carry-over from other donors' samples. The CDR3 DNA is TGTGCCAGCACCTCGGGACTAGTCCACTACGAGCAGTACTTC. Translation gives CASTSGLVHYEQYF.